Reported below is one T cell receptor (beta chain). Its antigen remains unidentified. The record originates from a study of shared clonotypes between healthy human individuals. The study's findings and limits: In having few donors, the study represented limited genetic and exposure-history diversity. In contrast to clonotypes shared by all four donors, non-shared clonotypes had lower generation probabilities.

Assay: immunoSEQ multiplex PCR; the TCRdb copy retains only in-frame clones and omits some. The table shows roughly 2 million clones, with almost 96% occurring only once. In germline, CDR1 is SGHRS, CDR2 YFSETQ. This CDR3 contains 17 residues. Losses at the gene ends were 4 bases for V and 5 bases for J; bases not matched to a gene: 8. The sample was naive CD4+ T cells sorted from blood. Subset denoted: CD45RA+ positively selected. The V gene is TRBV5-1, the J gene TRBJ2-3; 15 bases map to TRBD2. This TCR derives from a man younger than 35 in good health. The CDR3 loop is CASSLGLAGGQIDTQYF. CDR3 coding DNA: TGCGCCAGCAGCCTCGGACTAGCGGGGGGGCAGATAGATACGCAGTATTTT.